This T cell receptor (beta chain) stems from a study of cytomegalovirus exposure and HLA in healthy donors. Germline values: CDR1 SGHAT, CDR2 FQNNGV. The CDR3 extends over 14 amino acids. V was clipped by 5 bases and J by 7 bases; unmatched bases: 8. This clone was detected a few times. The table came from immunoSEQ multiplex PCR; TCRdb's copy has only in-frame clones and leaves some out. The sample holds tens of thousands of clones, 95% to 98% seen once. Specimen: PBMCs. This TCR was recovered from a woman aged 18-29 years in good health and CMV-seropositive. This chain links TRBV11-2 with TRBJ1-5; TRBD1 matches 7 bases. As DNA, the CDR3 is TGTGCCAGCAGCCCGACAGGGAATCGACAGCCCCAGCATTTT. The encoded protein is CASSPTGNRQPQHF.